This T cell receptor (beta chain) came from a study of OX40 agonist ivuxolimab in advanced cancers. About the research overall: Ivuxolimab, which patients received intravenously every 2 weeks, was dosed at 0.01 to 10 mg/kg.

As regards this clone: Its antigen is as yet unknown.

This CDR3 is built from 17 residues. Germline lookup yields CDR1 KGHSH and CDR2 LQKENI. Trimming stripped 2 bases from V and 1 base from J, with 14 bases between. Study results and caveats: Nonresponders included some who also had low normalized T-cell clonal expansion. By week 6 at 0.1 to 3.0 mg/kg, blood CD4+ and CD8+ T cells had expanded clonally.

Method: immunoSEQ multiplex PCR; TCRdb's copy keeps in-frame clones and lacks some. The sample includes around 65,000 clones, 88% of them seen just once. The receptor comes from an adult with an advanced solid tumor such as melanoma, head and neck, liver or kidney cancer. The input for sequencing was CD4+ or CD8+ T cells sorted from blood, taken in a trial of the OX40 agonist ivuxolimab. The chain links TRBV18 to TRBJ2-2; perhaps TRBD1 as D (5 bases). The CDR3 here is CASSPYLGQGNTGELFF. CDR3 sequence (DNA): TGTGCCAGCTCACCATATCTGGGTCAGGGGAACACCGGGGAGCTGTTTTTT. Drawing the rest from reference TRBV18 and TRBJ2-2, the complete variable domain is NAGVMQNPRHLVRRRGQEARLRCSPMKGHSHVYWYRQLPEEGLKFMVYLQKENIIDESGMPKERFSAEFPKEGPSILRIQQVVRGDSAAYFCASSPYLGQGNTGELFFGEGSRLTVL.